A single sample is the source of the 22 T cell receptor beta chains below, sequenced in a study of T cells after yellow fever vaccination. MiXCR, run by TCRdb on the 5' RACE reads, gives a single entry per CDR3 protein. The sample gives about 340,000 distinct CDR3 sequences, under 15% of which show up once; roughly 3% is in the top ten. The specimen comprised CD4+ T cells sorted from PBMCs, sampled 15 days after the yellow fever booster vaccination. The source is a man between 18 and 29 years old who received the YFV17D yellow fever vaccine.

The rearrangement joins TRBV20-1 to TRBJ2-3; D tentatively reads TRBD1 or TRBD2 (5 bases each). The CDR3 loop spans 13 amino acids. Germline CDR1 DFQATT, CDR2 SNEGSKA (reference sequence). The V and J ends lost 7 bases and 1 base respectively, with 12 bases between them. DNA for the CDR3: TGCAGTGAGGGTAGAGGGGGCACAGATACGCAGTATTTT. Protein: CSEGRGGTDTQYF.

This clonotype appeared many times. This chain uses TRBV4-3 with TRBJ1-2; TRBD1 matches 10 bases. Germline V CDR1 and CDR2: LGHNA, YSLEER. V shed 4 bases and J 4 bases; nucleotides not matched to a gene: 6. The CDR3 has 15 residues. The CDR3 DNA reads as TGCGCCAGCAGCCGCGACAGGGGGCTAAGCTATGGCTACACCTTC. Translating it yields CASSRDRGLSYGYTF.

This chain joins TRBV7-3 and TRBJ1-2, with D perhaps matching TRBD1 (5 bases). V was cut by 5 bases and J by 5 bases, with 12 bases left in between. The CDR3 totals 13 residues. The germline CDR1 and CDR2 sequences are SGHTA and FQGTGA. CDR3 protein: CASSPEGRYGYTF. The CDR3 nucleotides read TGTGCCAGCAGCCCGGAGGGACGGTATGGCTACACCTTC.

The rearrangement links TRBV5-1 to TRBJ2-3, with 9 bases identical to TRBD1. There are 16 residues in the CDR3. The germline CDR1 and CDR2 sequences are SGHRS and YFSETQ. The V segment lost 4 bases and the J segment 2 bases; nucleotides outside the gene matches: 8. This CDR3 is CASSEGRDRATDTQYF. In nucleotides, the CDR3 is TGCGCCAGCAGCGAAGGCCGGGACAGGGCCACAGATACGCAGTATTTT.

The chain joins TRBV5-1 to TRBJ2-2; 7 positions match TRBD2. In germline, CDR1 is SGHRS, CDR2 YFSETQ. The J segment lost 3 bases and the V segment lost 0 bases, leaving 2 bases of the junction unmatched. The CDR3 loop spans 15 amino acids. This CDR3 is CASSLGLAYTGELFF. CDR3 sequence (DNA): TGCGCCAGCAGCTTGGGACTAGCCTACACCGGGGAGCTGTTTTTT.

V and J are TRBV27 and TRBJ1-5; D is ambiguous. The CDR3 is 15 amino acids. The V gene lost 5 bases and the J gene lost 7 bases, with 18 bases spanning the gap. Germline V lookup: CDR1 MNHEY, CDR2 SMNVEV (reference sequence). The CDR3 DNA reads TGTGCCAGCAGTCCCATAGGGCAGGATCGACAGCCCCAGCATTTT. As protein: CASSPIGQDRQPQHF.

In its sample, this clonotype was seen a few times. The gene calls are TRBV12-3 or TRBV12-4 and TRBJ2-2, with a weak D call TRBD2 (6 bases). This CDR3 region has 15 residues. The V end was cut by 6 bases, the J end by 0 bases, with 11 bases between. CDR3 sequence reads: CASRVGGANTGELFF. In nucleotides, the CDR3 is TGTGCCAGCAGGGTAGGAGGGGCGAACACCGGGGAGCTGTTTTTT.

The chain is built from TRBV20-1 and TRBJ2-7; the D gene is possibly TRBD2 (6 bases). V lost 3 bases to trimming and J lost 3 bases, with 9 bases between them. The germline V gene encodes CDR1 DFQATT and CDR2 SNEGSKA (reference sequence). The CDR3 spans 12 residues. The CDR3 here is CSASGTYYEQYF. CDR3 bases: TGCAGTGCTAGCGGGACTTACTACGAGCAGTACTTC.

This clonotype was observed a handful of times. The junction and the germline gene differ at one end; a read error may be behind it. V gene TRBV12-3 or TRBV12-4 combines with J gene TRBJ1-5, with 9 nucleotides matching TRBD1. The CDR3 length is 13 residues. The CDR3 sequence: CASSFLRDREPYF. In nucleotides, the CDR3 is TGTGCCAGCAGTTTTTTGCGGGACAGGGAACCCTATTTT.

In DNA, the CDR3 is TGTGCCAGCAGTTGGACTGCAGGAATGGGGACAGATACGCAGTATTTT. This gives the protein CASSWTAGMGTDTQYF. The rearrangement uses TRBV6-2 or TRBV6-3 and TRBJ2-3; the D gene is possibly TRBD2 (5 bases). The CDR3 runs to 16 residues. Trimming pared 4 bases from V and 3 bases from J, leaving 17 bases between. Germline lookup yields CDR1 MNHEY and CDR2 SVGEGT.

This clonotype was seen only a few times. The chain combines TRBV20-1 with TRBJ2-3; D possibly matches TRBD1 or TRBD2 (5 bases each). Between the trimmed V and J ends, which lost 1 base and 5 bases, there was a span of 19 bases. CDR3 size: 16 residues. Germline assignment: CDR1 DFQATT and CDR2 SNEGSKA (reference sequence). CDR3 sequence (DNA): TGCAGTGCTAGAGGGGGGTATCTGGCGGTCGGAGATACGCAGTATTTT. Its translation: CSARGGYLAVGDTQYF.

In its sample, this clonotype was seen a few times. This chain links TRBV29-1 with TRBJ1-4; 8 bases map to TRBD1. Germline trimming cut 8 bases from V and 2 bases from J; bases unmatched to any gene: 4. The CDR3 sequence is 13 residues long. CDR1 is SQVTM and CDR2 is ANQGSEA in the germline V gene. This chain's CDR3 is CSMDRVTNEKLFF. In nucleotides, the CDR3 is TGCAGCATGGACAGGGTGACTAATGAAAAACTGTTTTTT.

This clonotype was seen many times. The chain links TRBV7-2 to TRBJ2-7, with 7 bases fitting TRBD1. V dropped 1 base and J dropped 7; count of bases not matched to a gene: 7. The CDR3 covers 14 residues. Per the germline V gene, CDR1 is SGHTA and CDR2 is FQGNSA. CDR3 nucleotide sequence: TGTGCCAGCAGCTTAGGGGCAGGGGGAAGGGAGCAGTACTTC. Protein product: CASSLGAGGREQYF.

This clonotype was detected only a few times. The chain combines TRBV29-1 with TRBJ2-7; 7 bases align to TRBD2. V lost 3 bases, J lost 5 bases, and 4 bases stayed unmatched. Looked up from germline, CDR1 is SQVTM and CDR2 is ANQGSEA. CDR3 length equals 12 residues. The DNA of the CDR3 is TGCAGCGTTGAGGCGGGGGTCGACGAGCAGTACTTC. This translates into CSVEAGVDEQYF.

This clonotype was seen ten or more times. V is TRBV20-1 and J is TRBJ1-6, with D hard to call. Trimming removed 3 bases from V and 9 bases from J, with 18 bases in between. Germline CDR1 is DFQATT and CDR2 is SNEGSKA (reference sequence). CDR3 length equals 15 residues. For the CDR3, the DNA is TGCAGTGCTAGTCGAGGGCTGAGGACGGGTTCACCCCTCCACTTT. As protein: CSASRGLRTGSPLHF.

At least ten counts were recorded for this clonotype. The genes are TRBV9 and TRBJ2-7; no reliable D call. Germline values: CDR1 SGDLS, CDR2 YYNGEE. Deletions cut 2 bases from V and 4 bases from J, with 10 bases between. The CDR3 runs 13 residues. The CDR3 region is CASSVTEGYEQYF. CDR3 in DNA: TGTGCCAGCAGCGTGACCGAAGGATACGAGCAGTACTTC.

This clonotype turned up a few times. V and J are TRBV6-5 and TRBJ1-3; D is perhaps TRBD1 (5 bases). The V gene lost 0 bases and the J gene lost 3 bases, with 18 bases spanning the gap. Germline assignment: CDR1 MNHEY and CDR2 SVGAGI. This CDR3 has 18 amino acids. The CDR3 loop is CASSYSIEAGIFGNTIYF. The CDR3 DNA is TGTGCCAGCAGTTACTCGATAGAGGCAGGGATTTTTGGAAACACCATATATTTT.

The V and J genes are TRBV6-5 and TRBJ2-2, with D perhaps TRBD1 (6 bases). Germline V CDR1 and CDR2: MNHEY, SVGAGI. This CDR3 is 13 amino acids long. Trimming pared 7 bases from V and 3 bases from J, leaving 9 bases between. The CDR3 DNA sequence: TGTGCCAGCAATGGGGGCCACACCGGGGAGCTGTTTTTT. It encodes CASNGGHTGELFF.

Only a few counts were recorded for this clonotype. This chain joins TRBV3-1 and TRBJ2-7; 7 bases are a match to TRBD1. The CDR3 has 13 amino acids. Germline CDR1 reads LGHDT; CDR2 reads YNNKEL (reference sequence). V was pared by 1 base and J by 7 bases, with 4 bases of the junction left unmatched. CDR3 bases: TGTGCCAGCAGCCAAGCAGGGGGATCTGAGCAGTACGTC. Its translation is CASSQAGGSEQYV.

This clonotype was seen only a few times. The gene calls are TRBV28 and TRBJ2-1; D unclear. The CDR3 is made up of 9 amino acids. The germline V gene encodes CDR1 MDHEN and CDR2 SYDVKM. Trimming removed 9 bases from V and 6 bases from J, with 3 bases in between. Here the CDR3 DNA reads TGTGCCAGGATCAATGAGCAGTTCTTC. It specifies CARINEQFF.

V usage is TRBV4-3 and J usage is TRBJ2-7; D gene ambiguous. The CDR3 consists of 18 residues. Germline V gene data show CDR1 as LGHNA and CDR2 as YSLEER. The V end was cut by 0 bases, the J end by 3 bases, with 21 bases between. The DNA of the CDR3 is TGCGCCAGCAGCCAAGATAAGTTGCCATCAACGATCGTCTACGAGCAGTACTTC. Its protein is CASSQDKLPSTIVYEQYF.

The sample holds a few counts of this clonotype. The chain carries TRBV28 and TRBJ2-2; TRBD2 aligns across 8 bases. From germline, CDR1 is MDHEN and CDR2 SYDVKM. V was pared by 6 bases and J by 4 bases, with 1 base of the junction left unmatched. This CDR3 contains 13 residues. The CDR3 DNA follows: TGTGCCAGCAGCCGGGGGGGCACCGGGGAGCTGTTTTTT. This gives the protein CASSRGGTGELFF.